This TCR beta chain came from a study of sequential checkpoint blockade in melanoma. Across the whole study: TCRbeta immunosequencing was performed on DNA from over 90 pretreatment melanoma tumor samples.

This clone was observed a handful of times. The data were produced by immunoSEQ multiplex PCR, yet TCRdb's version contains in-frame clones alone and is incomplete. The sample consists of some 19,000 clones, around 30% of them appearing once. The CDR3 sequence is 15 residues long. Germline CDR1 reads SGHVS; CDR2 reads FNYEAQ. Trimming took off 1 base at V and 4 bases at J, with 13 bases between the two ends. The treatment: randomized to nivolumab then ipilimumab (arm A) or the reverse (arm B). The source was tumor tissue (inferred from file names), collected from a patient given nivolumab and ipilimumab in sequence. This clonotype was obtained from a human donor with melanoma. The V gene is TRBV7-6, the J gene TRBJ1-1; D call uncertain. The CDR3 is CASSLGPSGSTEAFF. CDR3 bases: TGTGCCAGCAGCTTAGGGCCTTCCGGGAGCACTGAAGCTTTCTTT.